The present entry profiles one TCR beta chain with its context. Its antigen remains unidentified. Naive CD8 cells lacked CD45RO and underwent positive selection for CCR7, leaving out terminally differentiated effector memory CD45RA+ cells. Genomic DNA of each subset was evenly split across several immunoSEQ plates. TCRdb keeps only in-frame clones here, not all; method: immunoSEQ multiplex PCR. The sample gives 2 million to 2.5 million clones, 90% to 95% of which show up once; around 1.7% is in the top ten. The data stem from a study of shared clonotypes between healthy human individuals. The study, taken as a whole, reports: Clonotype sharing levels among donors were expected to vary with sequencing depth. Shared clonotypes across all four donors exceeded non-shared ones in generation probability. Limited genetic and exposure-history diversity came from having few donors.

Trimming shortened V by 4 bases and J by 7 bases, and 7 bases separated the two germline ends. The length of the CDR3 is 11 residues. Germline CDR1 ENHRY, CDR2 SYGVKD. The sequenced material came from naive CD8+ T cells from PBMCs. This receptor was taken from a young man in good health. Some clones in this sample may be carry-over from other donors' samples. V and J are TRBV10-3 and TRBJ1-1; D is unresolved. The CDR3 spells CAISGLDEAFF. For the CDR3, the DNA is TGTGCCATCAGTGGGTTAGATGAAGCTTTCTTT.